What follows describes a single TCR beta chain. Authors' processing steps: By means of reference gene primer amplification, nucleated cell counts were estimated. Sequencing used immunoSEQ multiplex PCR; TCRdb keeps in-frame clones, though not all of them. That table supplies the V and J calls and clone size; D and trimming were determined from the DNA. The sample gives fewer than 60,000 clones, about 77% of which show up once; roughly 25% is in the top ten. Germline V gives CDR1 SEHNR, CDR2 FQNEAQ (reference sequence). The CDR3 runs 16 residues. Trimming took 2 bases from V and 0 from J, leaving 8 bases between them. The entry originates in a study of blood T cell repertoires in COVID-19. Overall study context: Collection of acute and convalescent COVID-19 samples took place in the United States, Italy and Spain. Sources were T cells, B-cell-depleted T cells, or PBMCs; the material itself was cDNA or gDNA.

The sequenced sample consisted of peripheral blood. The receptor's source is a human donor in a cohort sampled during active COVID-19. This chain joins TRBV7-9 and TRBJ2-6; D is unresolved. The CDR3 DNA reads TGTGCCAGCAGCTTATCGCCGAGCTCTGGGGCCAACGTCCTGACTTTC. It is translated as CASSLSPSSGANVLTF.